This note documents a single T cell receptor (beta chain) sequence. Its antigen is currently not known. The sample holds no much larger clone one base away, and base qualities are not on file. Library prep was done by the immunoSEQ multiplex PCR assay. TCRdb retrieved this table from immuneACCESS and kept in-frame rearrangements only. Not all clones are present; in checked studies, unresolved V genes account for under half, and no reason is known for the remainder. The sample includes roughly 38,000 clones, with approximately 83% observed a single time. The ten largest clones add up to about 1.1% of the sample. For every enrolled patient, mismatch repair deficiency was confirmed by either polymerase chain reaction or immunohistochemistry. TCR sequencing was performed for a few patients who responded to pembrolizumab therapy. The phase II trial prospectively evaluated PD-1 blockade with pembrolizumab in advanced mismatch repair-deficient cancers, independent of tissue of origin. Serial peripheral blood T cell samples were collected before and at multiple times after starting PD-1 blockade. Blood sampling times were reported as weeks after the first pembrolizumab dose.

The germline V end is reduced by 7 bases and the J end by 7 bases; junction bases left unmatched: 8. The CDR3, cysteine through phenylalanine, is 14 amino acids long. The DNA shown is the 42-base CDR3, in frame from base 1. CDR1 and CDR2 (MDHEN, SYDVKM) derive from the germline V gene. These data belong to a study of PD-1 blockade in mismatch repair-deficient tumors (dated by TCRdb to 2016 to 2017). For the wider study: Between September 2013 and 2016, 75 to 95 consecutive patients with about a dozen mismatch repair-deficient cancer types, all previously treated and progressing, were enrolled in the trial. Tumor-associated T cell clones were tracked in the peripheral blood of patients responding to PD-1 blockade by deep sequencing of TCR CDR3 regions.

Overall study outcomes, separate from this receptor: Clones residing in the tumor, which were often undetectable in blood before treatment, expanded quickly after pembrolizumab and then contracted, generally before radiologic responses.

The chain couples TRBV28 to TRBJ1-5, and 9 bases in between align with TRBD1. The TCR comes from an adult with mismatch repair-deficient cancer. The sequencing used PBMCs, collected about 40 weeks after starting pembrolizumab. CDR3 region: CASTPGQGDQPQHF. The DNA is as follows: TGTGCCAGCACCCCGGGACAGGGTGACCAGCCCCAGCATTTT.